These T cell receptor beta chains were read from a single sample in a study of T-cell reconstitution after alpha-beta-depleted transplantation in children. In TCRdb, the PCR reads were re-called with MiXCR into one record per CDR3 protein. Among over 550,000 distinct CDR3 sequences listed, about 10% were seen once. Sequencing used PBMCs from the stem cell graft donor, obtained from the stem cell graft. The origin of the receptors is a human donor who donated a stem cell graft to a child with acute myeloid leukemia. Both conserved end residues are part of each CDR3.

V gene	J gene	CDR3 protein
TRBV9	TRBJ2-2	CASSSSLLAGDNTGELFF
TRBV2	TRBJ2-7	CASRRRLVASYEQYF
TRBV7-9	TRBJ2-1	CASTTDRGRVNEQFF
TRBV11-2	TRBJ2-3	CASSLGRTFPTDTQYF
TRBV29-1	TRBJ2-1	CSVPPGPPSYNEQFF
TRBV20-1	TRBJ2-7	CSASPRPVSYEQYF
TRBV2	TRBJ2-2	CASRKQGGELFF
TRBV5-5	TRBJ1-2	CASSLESGNGYGYTF
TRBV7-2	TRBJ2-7	CASSGTSPYEQYF
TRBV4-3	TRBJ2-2	CASSQEGTITGELFF
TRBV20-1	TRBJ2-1	CSARLAGASSYNEQFF
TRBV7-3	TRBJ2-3	CASSFLAGNGVSDTQYF
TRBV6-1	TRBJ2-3	CASSSLSGGTDTQYF
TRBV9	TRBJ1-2	CASSDWGREGGYTF
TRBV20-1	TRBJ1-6	CSARASGTDNSPLHF
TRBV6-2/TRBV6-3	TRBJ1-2	CASSYRSDYGYTF
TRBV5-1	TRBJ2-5	CASSQRAVQETQYF
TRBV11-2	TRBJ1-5	CASRHPEGARQPQHF
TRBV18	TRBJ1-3	CASSQLDFGPVTIYF
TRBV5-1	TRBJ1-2	CASSLGDSLGSGYTF
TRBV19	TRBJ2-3	CASSISGTGPTDTQYF
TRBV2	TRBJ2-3	CASKPQGLNTDTQYF
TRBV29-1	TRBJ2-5	CSTIPDRVVETQYF
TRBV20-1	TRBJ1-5	CSARLGQGTQPQHF
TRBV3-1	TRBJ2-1	CASSPTIRGGEQFF
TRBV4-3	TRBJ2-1	CASSQDRGGATYNEQFF
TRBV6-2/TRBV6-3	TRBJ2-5	CASSLFQIQETQYF
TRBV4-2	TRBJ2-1	CASSQEPHLSGGDNEQFF
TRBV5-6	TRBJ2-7	CASSLGASGSVYEQYF
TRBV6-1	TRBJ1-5	CASREGGGQPQHF
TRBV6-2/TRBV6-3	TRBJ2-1	CASKPAGGTSYNEQFF
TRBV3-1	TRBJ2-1	CASSVISTSGAYNEQFF
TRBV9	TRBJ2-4	CASSVDTANIQYF
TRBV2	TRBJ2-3	CASSKLGDLTDTQYF
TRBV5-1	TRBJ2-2	CASSLMGVNTGELFF
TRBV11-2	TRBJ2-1	CASSLTSGRTNEQFF
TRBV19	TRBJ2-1	CASSELVYSYNEQFF
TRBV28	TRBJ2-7	CALSGTDSYEQYF
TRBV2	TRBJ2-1	CASSWGRGGEQFF
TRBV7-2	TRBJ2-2	CASSLVSTSTGELFF
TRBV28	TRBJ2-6	CASQIPGHPFSGANVLTF
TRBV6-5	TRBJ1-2	CASSYSNAQGDGYTF
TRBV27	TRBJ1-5	CASSLRGYNQPQHF
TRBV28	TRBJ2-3	CASSLGGLAGDTQYF
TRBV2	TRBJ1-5	CASLGDSNQPQHF
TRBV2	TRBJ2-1	CASSDLWAVGNNEQFF
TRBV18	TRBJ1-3	CASSPLSGSSGNTIYF
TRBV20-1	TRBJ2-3	CSARDLSGQTSTDTQYF
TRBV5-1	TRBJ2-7	CASRPTGANYEQYF
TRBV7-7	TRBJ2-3	CASSSTTGSDTQYF
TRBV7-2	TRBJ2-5	CASSRTFSGSVETQYF
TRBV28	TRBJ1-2	CASSWSPGTEYGYTF